The 30 T cell receptor beta chains listed next were all sequenced from one sample in a study of cytomegalovirus exposure and HLA in healthy donors. This table comes from immunoSEQ multiplex PCR, and its TCRdb copy is limited to in-frame clones, with some not included. Here the sample spans tens of thousands of clones, around 93% being singletons. Source material: PBMCs. These receptors were obtained from a woman aged 30 to 39 in good health and CMV-seropositive.

This clone was picked up a small number of times. This chain links TRBV19 with TRBJ1-1; possibly TRBD1 for D (6 bases). Per the germline V gene, CDR1 is LNHDA and CDR2 is SQIVND (reference sequence). This CDR3 has 13 residues. V gave up 9 bases and J gave up 4 bases, with 15 bases separating them. CDR3 region: CASQMGASTEAFF. The CDR3 DNA follows: TGTGCCAGCCAAATGGGGGCTAGCACTGAAGCTTTCTTT.

The rearrangement joins TRBV19 to TRBJ1-5; 7 bases align to TRBD1. J was trimmed by 7 bases and V by 7 bases; bases with no gene match: 19. Germline lookup yields CDR1 LNHDA and CDR2 SQIVND (reference sequence). The CDR3 consists of 17 residues. In nucleotides, the CDR3 is TGTGCCAGTATGCTGAATGACAGGGTACGGGCAGGCCAGCCCCAGCATTTT. Amino acid sequence: CASMLNDRVRAGQPQHF.

The rearrangement joins TRBV5-8 to TRBJ2-6; TRBD1 might be the D (5 bases). CDR3 length: 19 residues. The V gene's germline CDR1 is SGHTS and CDR2 YDEGEE. V dropped 6 bases and J dropped 0 bases, with 22 bases sitting between them. In DNA form, the CDR3 reads TGTGCCAGCACCCCGCAAAGCTGGCAGGGTATCTCTGGGGCCAACGTCCTGACTTTC. As protein: CASTPQSWQGISGANVLTF.

This clone has just one count. The chain is built from TRBV6-5 and TRBJ1-2, with D unresolved. The CDR3 length is 14 residues. The germline gives CDR1 MNHEY, CDR2 SVGAGI. V shed 0 bases and J shed 2 bases, with 7 bases lying between them. CDR3 coding DNA: TGTGCCAGCAGTTACTCGAGGCTCAACTATGGCTACACCTTC. This codes for CASSYSRLNYGYTF.

The V call is TRBV20-1, the J call TRBJ1-2, with D unclear. CDR1 is DFQATT and CDR2 is SNEGSKA in the germline V gene (reference sequence). Trimming cost V 5 bases and J 11 bases, with 15 bases left between them. The CDR3 length is 11 residues. In DNA form, the CDR3 reads TGCAGTGCTTCCCCCCCGGAGGGTTACACCTTC. Its translation: CSASPPEGYTF.

The rearrangement links TRBV28 to TRBJ1-4; 7 nucleotides match TRBD1. CDR3 length: 13 residues. In germline, CDR1 is MDHEN, CDR2 SYDVKM. J was trimmed by 13 bases and V by 5 bases; bases with no gene match: 10. CDR3 nucleotide sequence: TGTGCCAGCAGTCCTCGACAGGGTTCTCGACTGTTTTTT. Protein product: CASSPRQGSRLFF. Based on the CDR3 plus reference TRBV28 and TRBJ1-4, the full variable domain is DVKVTQSSRYLVKRTGEKVFLECVQDMDHENMFWYRQDPGLGLRLIYFSYDVKMKEKGDIPEGYSVSREKKERFSLILESASTNQTSMYLCASSPRQGSRLFFGSGTQLSVL.

The V gene is TRBV5-1, the J gene TRBJ1-1; no firm D call. Trimming took 1 base from V and 6 from J, leaving 13 bases between them. CDR3 size: 14 residues. Germline CDR1 reads SGHRS; CDR2 reads YFSETQ. Here the CDR3 reads CASSLTTWSSEAFF. CDR3 DNA sequence: TGCGCCAGCAGCTTGACTACTTGGTCGTCTGAAGCTTTCTTT.

The chain has TRBV6-5 and TRBJ2-1; 10 bases map to TRBD2. V shed 9 bases and J 3 bases; nucleotides not matched to a gene: 8. Germline lookup yields CDR1 MNHEY and CDR2 SVGAGI. The CDR3 consists of 15 residues. In DNA form, the CDR3 reads TGTGCCAGGGCCTTAGCGGGAGGCAACTACAATGAGCAGTTCTTC. Translating gives CARALAGGNYNEQFF.

The chain combines TRBV7-2 with TRBJ1-5; D not resolved. From germline, CDR1 is SGHTA and CDR2 FQGNSA. The CDR3 has 15 amino acids. Trimming removed 3 bases at V and 0 bases at J, with 9 bases between. The CDR3 spells CASSFSGLSNQPQHF. The DNA of the CDR3 is TGTGCCAGCAGCTTTTCAGGACTTAGCAATCAGCCCCAGCATTTT. Supplemented by reference TRBV7-2 and TRBJ1-5, the full variable domain reads GAGVSQSPSNKVTEKGKDVELRCDPISGHTALYWYRQSLGQGLEFLIYFQGNSAPDKSGLPSDRFSAERTGGSVSTLTIQRTQQEDSAVYLCASSFSGLSNQPQHFGDGTRLSIL.

J is TRBJ2-5 and V is TRBV7-3, with TRBD1 matching over 8 bases. The CDR3 is 16 residues long. With 2 bases clipped from V and 3 bases from J, the junction kept 8 bases outside the gene matches. Per the germline V gene, CDR1 is SGHTA and CDR2 is FQGTGA. The CDR3 protein is CASSLGNRGAKETQYF. Here the CDR3 DNA reads TGTGCCAGCAGCTTAGGGAACAGGGGGGCGAAAGAGACCCAGTACTTC.

The DNA for the CDR3 is TGTGCCAGCAGCAAAGCGCGGGCGGGAGGGTACACAGATACGCAGTATTTT. Translated, it gives CASSKARAGGYTDTQYF. The chain couples TRBV21-1 to TRBJ2-3; the table's D gene call, TRBD2, was not cross checked with the DNA. TRBV21-1 is a documented pseudogene. The CDR3 length is 17 residues.

V gene TRBV28 combines with J gene TRBJ2-5; 8 nucleotides line up with TRBD1. The ends lost 6 bases at V and 5 bases at J; junction bases unmatched: 11. Germline assignment: CDR1 MDHEN and CDR2 SYDVKM. The CDR3 totals 15 residues. CDR3 DNA sequence: TGTGCCAGCAGAGCGCAGGGGGCCTCGGGGGAGACCCAGTACTTC. Encoded protein: CASRAQGASGETQYF.

This rearrangement joins TRBV19 to TRBJ1-4; maybe TRBD1 (6 bases). Trimming took off 5 bases at V and 6 bases at J, with 13 bases between the two ends. The germline V gene has CDR1 LNHDA and CDR2 SQIVND (reference sequence). The CDR3 loop spans 14 amino acids. Here the CDR3 DNA reads TGTGCCAGTAGTTTCAGGGGTCCGGATGAAAAACTGTTTTTT. This gives the protein CASSFRGPDEKLFF.

This rearrangement joins TRBV14 to TRBJ2-7; TRBD2 agrees at 11 bases. Germline V gives CDR1 SGHDN, CDR2 FVKESK. The CDR3 sequence is 16 residues long. Trimming at V came to 4 bases and at J to 0 bases, leaving 5 bases not matched to a gene. CDR3 in amino acids: CASSPRLAGSSYEQYF. The CDR3 DNA reads as TGTGCCAGCAGCCCCCGACTAGCGGGGAGCTCCTACGAGCAGTACTTC.

This sequence joins TRBV6-1 and TRBJ2-1; D unclear. The CDR3 contains 14 residues. V was clipped by 2 bases and J by 5 bases, with 10 bases between them. Germline CDR1 and CDR2: MNHNS and SASEGT. In DNA, the CDR3 is TGTGCCAGCAGTGAAAGAGGCCTACACAATGAGCAGTTCTTC. As protein: CASSERGLHNEQFF.

This chain links TRBV27 with TRBJ2-2; TRBD2 matches at 10 bases. The CDR3 contains 14 residues. Unmatched junction bases numbered 4, after V lost 8 bases and J lost 4 bases. CDR1 is MNHEY, CDR2 SMNVEV, per germline (reference sequence). The CDR3 nucleotides are TGTGCCAGCCTAGCGGGAGTCGGCACCGGGGAGCTGTTTTTT. It is translated as CASLAGVGTGELFF.

The chain has TRBV7-8 and TRBJ2-2; 13 bases fit TRBD2. Germline V gives CDR1 SGHVS, CDR2 FQNEAQ. V shed 4 bases, J shed 0 bases, and the junction held 2 bases outside the gene matches. The CDR3 has 17 residues. The CDR3 bases are TGTGCCAGCAGCTCGGGACTAGCGGGATCGAACACCGGGGAGCTGTTTTTT. Translating gives CASSSGLAGSNTGELFF.

The chain carries TRBV7-2 and TRBJ2-3; 9 positions agree with TRBD1. Germline CDR1 is SGHTA and CDR2 is FQGNSA. The trim removed 7 bases at V and 5 bases at J, leaving 10 bases unmatched. The CDR3 is made up of 15 amino acids. The CDR3 sequence is CASKRGTGPQDTQYF. The CDR3 coding sequence is TGTGCCAGCAAGCGCGGGACAGGGCCTCAAGATACGCAGTATTTT.

The chain employs TRBV27 and TRBJ1-5; possible D gene TRBD1, 5 bases. The CDR3 length is 15 residues. Germline loops: CDR1 MNHEY, CDR2 SMNVEV (reference sequence). V was cut by 2 bases and J by 7 bases, with 15 bases left in between. The CDR3 here is CASSLSSGNLQPQHF. The CDR3 DNA reads TGTGCCAGCAGTTTAAGTTCAGGGAACCTCCAGCCCCAGCATTTT.

V gene TRBV10-3 combines with J gene TRBJ2-7; D is perhaps TRBD1 (5 bases). Trimming pared 6 bases from V and 0 bases from J, leaving 15 bases between. CDR3 size: 15 residues. Germline lookup yields CDR1 ENHRY and CDR2 SYGVKD. As DNA, the CDR3 is TGTGCCATCAGGGTTGAACAGGCCTACTCCTACGAGCAGTACTTC. Its protein is CAIRVEQAYSYEQYF.

CDR3 DNA: TGTGCCATCAGTGAGTCTTTCAGCGGGAACACCGGGGAGCTGTTTTTT. Residues: CAISESFSGNTGELFF. The J gene is TRBJ2-2, the V gene TRBV10-3; TRBD2 is a possible D gene (5 bases). Germline CDR1 ENHRY, CDR2 SYGVKD. Trimming took off 0 bases at V and 1 base at J, with 9 bases between the two ends. The CDR3 totals 16 residues.

CDR3 bases: TGTGCCAGCAGCATTAGCGGGGCTTCCTACAATGAGCAGTTCTTC. Protein product: CASSISGASYNEQFF. This chain connects TRBV9 to TRBJ2-1; 8 bases map to TRBD2. Germline V CDR1 and CDR2: SGDLS, YYNGEE. The V and J ends lost 4 bases and 1 base, in that order; junction bases with no gene match: 4. The CDR3 spans 15 residues.

The J gene is TRBJ1-5, the V gene TRBV9, with a possible D match to TRBD1 (6 bases). Germline V CDR1 and CDR2: SGDLS, YYNGEE. V was clipped by 4 bases and J by 3 bases, with 14 bases between them. This CDR3 has 15 residues. In DNA, the CDR3 is TGTGCCAGCAGCCCCCGTGGGGACAACAATCAGCCCCAGCATTTT. Its translation is CASSPRGDNNQPQHF.

The chain links TRBV10-1 to TRBJ2-2; the match to TRBD2 covers 7 bases. Germline CDR1 reads WNHNN; CDR2 reads SYGVQD (reference sequence). The CDR3 length is 15 residues. The V and J ends lost 2 bases and 5 bases, in that order; junction bases with no gene match: 5. The CDR3 here is CASSERTRGTGELFF. In DNA form, the CDR3 reads TGCGCCAGCAGTGAGAGGACGCGGGGGACCGGGGAGCTGTTTTTT.

This chain's CDR3 is CASSLIRESGSRYEQYF. CDR3 nucleotide sequence: TGTGCCAGCAGTTTAATCAGGGAAAGCGGGAGTCGATACGAGCAGTACTTC. V is TRBV28 and J is TRBJ2-7, with TRBD2 matching 8 bases. The CDR3 extends over 17 amino acids. Germline lookup yields CDR1 MDHEN and CDR2 SYDVKM. The junction had 13 bases not matched to a gene; V was cut back by 2 bases and J by 4 bases.

This clone appeared a few times. The chain is built from TRBV5-6 and TRBJ1-1; 8 bases map to TRBD1. In germline, CDR1 is SGHDT, CDR2 YYEEEE. This CDR3 has 14 amino acids. V was pared by 6 bases and J by 5 bases, with 9 bases of the junction left unmatched. Written as DNA, the CDR3 is TGTGCCAGCACGAGGACAGGGTGGGCAACTGAAGCTTTCTTT. Amino acids: CASTRTGWATEAFF.

The V gene is TRBV28, the J gene TRBJ1-1; the D gene is possibly TRBD1 (5 bases). V was shortened by 5 bases and J by 1 base, with 11 bases between the two germline ends. Germline-derived CDR1 and CDR2 are MDHEN and SYDVKM. The length of the CDR3 is 14 residues. This CDR3 reads CASSVEGPNTEAFF. In DNA form, the CDR3 reads TGTGCCAGCAGTGTGGAGGGGCCGAACACTGAAGCTTTCTTT.

The J gene is TRBJ2-7, the V gene TRBV4-3; 7 nucleotides line up with TRBD2. CDR1 and CDR2 from the germline V gene are LGHNA and YSLEER. CDR3 size: 14 residues. Trimming took 3 bases from V and 0 from J; bases not matched to a gene: 2. The CDR3 bases are TGCGCCAGCAGCCAGGGCGGGAGCTCCTACGAGCAGTACTTC. Translating it yields CASSQGGSSYEQYF.

This clone has a handful of counts. The chain uses TRBV28 and TRBJ1-2; a weak D match, TRBD1 (5 bases). CDR3 length: 15 residues. Trimming took off 5 bases at V and 2 bases at J, with 15 bases between the two ends. Germline CDR1 MDHEN, CDR2 SYDVKM. CDR3 sequence (DNA): TGTGCCAGCAGTCCTGGACAAGTCAGAAACTATGGCTACACCTTC. It is translated as CASSPGQVRNYGYTF.

J is TRBJ2-1 and V is TRBV11-1; TRBD2 aligns across 7 bases. The CDR3 sequence is 18 residues long. Unmatched junction bases numbered 17, after V lost 2 bases and J lost 7 bases. CDR1 is SGHAT, CDR2 FQDESV, per germline (reference sequence). The CDR3 sequence is CASSLLFTGGFGGNEQFF. For the CDR3, the DNA is TGTGCCAGCAGCTTATTATTTACGGGAGGTTTTGGGGGTAATGAGCAGTTCTTC.